This TCR beta chain stems from a study of OX40 agonist ivuxolimab in advanced cancers. Whole-study context: Patients were treated with ivuxolimab, an agonistic anti-OX40 (CD134) antibody.

The germline V and J ends were trimmed by 3 bases and 4 bases, with 10 bases remaining between them. CDR1 and CDR2 from the germline V gene are ENHRY and SYGVKD. There are 14 residues in the CDR3. This clone came up once. TCRdb keeps only in-frame clones here, not all; method: immunoSEQ multiplex PCR. Here the sample spans tens of thousands of clones, roughly nine tenths being singletons. This clonotype was obtained from an adult with an advanced solid tumor such as melanoma, head and neck, liver or kidney cancer. Material: CD4+ or CD8+ T cells sorted from blood, obtained in a trial of the OX40 agonist ivuxolimab. The V and J genes are TRBV10-3 and TRBJ1-5, with D possibly being TRBD1 (5 bases). The CDR3 bases are TGTGCCATCAGTGATGGGGCGGGGAATCAGCCCCAGCATTTT. This translates into CAISDGAGNQPQHF.